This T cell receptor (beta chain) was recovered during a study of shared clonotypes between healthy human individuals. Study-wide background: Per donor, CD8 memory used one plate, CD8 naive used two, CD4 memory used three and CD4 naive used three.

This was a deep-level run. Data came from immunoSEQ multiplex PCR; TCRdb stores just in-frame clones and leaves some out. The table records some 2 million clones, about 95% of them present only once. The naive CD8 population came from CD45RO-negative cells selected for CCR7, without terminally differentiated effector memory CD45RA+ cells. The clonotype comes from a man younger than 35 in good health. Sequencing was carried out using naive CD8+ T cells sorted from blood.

CDR3 amino acids: CASSLAPDRTNTGELFF. The CDR3 bases are TGCGCCAGCAGCCTAGCTCCGGACAGAACGAACACCGGGGAGCTGTTTTTT. V and J are TRBV5-1 and TRBJ2-2; possible D gene TRBD1, 6 bases. V was shortened by 4 bases and J by 0 bases, with 16 bases between the two germline ends. The CDR3 is 17 residues long. Germline V CDR1 and CDR2: SGHRS, YFSETQ.